The 8 T cell receptor beta chains below all came from one sample that was sequenced in a study of T-cell reconstitution after alpha-beta-depleted transplantation in children. Unique molecular identifiers were used in preparing the TCRbeta library. One entry per CDR3 protein, called by TCRdb with MiXCR from the PCR reads. The sample shows 200,000 to 300,000 distinct CDR3 sequences, roughly 7.7% of them seen only once. The sequenced sample was PBMCs, mostly from graft donor cells, obtained 180 days after TCRalphabeta/CD19-depleted stem cell transplant. The receptors originated from a male patient younger than 18 who had a stem cell transplant for acute lymphoblastic leukemia, so the T cells may come from the graft donor.

Many counts were recorded for this clonotype. The chain joins TRBV29-1 to TRBJ1-1; 7 bases match TRBD1. J gave up 2 bases and V 4 bases, and 4 bases lay outside the gene matches. The CDR3 has 13 amino acids. Germline V gene lookup returns CDR1 SQVTM and CDR2 ANQGSEA. In DNA form, the CDR3 reads TGCAGCGTTGCGATAGGGGGCAACACTGAAGCTTTCTTT. Translating gives CSVAIGGNTEAFF.

As for this clonotype: A read error may explain this, as a much larger clone is one base away. The V and J genes are TRBV5-6 and TRBJ2-7, with TRBD1 matching over 8 bases. Per germline, CDR1 SGHDT and CDR2 YYEEEE. The CDR3 extends over 14 amino acids. CDR3 protein: CASSSTGATFEQNF. The CDR3, as DNA: TGTGCCAGCAGCTCGACAGGGGCCACCTTTGAGCAGAACTTC.

This clonotype was counted ten times or more. The chain carries TRBV6-1 and TRBJ1-2; D unresolved. Germline V gene data show CDR1 as MNHNS and CDR2 as SASEGT. V lost 6 bases, J lost 4 bases, and 12 bases lay in between. CDR3 length equals 13 residues. CDR3 sequence (DNA): TGTGCCAGCAGGCCTCTGGCGACCTATGGCTACACCTTC. Translation gives CASRPLATYGYTF.

This clonotype was detected many times. CDR3 protein: CASSFKGSGYTF. CDR3 nucleotide sequence: TGTGCCAGCAGTTTTAAGGGGAGCGGCTACACCTTC. The chain combines TRBV28 with TRBJ1-2; possible D gene TRBD1, 5 bases. Germline CDR1 reads MDHEN; CDR2 reads SYDVKM. The V gene lost 3 bases and the J gene lost 8 bases, with 10 bases spanning the gap. The length of the CDR3 is 12 residues.

There are a few counts of this clonotype. The CDR3 region is CAIRATDRALGEQYF. The DNA of the CDR3 is TGTGCCATCAGAGCCACGGACAGGGCCCTGGGTGAGCAGTACTTC. V is TRBV10-3 and J is TRBJ2-7; 8 nucleotides agree with TRBD1. The CDR3 runs 15 residues. Germline values: CDR1 ENHRY, CDR2 SYGVKD. Trimming took 6 bases from V and 7 from J; bases not matched to a gene: 14.

This clonotype came up many times. The chain combines TRBV7-9 with TRBJ2-7; D is uncertain. The CDR3 has 12 amino acids. With 5 bases removed from V and 6 bases from J, the gap between germline ends came to 11 bases. Germline V gene data show CDR1 as SEHNR and CDR2 as FQNEAQ (reference sequence). In nucleotides, the CDR3 is TGTGCCAGCAGCCCGGCCTCCGTCGAGCAGTACTTC. Translating gives CASSPASVEQYF. The variable domain in full, completed from reference TRBV7-9 and TRBJ2-7, reads DTGVSQNPRHKITKRGQNVTFRCDPISEHNRLYWYRQTLGQGPEFLTYFQNEAQLEKSRLLSDRFSAERPKGSFSTLEIQRTEQGDSAMYLCASSPASVEQYFGPGTRLTVT.

This clonotype was picked up many times. The rearrangement links TRBV7-3 to TRBJ2-7; weak D call: TRBD1 (6 bases). The CDR3 contains 15 residues. The V end lost 5 bases, the J end lost 2 bases, and 16 bases lay between the germline ends. Germline CDR1 SGHTA, CDR2 FQGTGA. The CDR3: CASSPNRAIPYEQYF. CDR3 in DNA: TGTGCCAGCAGCCCTAACAGGGCGATTCCCTACGAGCAGTACTTC.

On this clonotype: A much larger clone sits a single nucleotide away, making a read error possible. CDR3 sequence: CASSLEGPDPYEQYF. As DNA, the CDR3 is TGTGCCAGCAGCTTAGAAGGTCCAGATCCTTACGAGCAGTACTTC. This chain links TRBV7-3 with TRBJ2-7; D is uncertain. Germline lookup yields CDR1 SGHTA and CDR2 FQGTGA. V lost 2 bases and J 4 bases, leaving 15 bases between the germline ends. This CDR3 has 15 residues.